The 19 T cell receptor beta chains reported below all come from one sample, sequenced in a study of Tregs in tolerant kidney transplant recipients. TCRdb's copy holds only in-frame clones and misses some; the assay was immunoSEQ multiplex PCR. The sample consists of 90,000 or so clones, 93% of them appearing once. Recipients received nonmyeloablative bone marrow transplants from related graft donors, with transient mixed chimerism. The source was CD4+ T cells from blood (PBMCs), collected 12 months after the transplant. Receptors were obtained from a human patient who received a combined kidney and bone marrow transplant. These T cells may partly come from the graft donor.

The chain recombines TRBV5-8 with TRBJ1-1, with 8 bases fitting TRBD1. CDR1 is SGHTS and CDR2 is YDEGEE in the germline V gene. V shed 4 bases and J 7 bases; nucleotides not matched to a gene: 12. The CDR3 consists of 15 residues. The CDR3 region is CASSTKGQGTVEAFF. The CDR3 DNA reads TGTGCCAGCAGCACAAAAGGACAGGGAACCGTTGAAGCTTTCTTT.

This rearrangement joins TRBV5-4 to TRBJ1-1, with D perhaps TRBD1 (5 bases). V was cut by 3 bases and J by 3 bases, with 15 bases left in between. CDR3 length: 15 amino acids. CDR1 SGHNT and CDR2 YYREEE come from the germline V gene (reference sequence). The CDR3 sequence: CASSSGGKLDTEAFF. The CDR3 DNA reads TGTGCCAGCAGCTCGGGGGGGAAGCTGGACACTGAAGCTTTCTTT.

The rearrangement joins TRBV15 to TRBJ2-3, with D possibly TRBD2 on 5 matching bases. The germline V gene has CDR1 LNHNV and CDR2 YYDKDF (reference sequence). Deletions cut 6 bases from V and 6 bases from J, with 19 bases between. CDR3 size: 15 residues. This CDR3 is CATSTERPRMDTQYF. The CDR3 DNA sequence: TGTGCCACCAGTACAGAGCGGCCCCGGATGGATACGCAGTATTTT.

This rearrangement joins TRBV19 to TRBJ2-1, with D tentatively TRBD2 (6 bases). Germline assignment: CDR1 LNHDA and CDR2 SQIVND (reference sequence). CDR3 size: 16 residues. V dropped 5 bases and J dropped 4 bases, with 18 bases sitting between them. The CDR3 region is CASSAPGVAEYNEQFF. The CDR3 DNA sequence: TGTGCCAGTAGTGCCCCCGGGGTAGCGGAGTACAATGAGCAGTTCTTC.

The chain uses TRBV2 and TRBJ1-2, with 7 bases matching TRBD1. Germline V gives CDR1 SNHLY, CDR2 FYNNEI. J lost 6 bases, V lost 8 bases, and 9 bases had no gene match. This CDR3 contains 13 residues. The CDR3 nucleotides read TGTGCCAGCCGACTTGACAGGGACCATGGCTACACCTTC. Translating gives CASRLDRDHGYTF.

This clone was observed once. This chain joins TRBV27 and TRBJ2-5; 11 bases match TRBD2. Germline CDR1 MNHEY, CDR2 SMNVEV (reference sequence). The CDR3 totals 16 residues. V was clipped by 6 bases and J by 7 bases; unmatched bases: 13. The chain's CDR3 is CASSLGIAGGFGTQYF. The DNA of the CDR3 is TGTGCCAGCAGCCTCGGAATAGCGGGAGGGTTTGGGACCCAGTACTTC.

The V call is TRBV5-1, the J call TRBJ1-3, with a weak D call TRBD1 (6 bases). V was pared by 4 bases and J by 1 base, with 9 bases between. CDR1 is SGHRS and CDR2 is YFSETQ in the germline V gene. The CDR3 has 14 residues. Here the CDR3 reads CASSPTGSGNTIYF. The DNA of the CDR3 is TGCGCCAGCAGCCCGACAGGATCTGGAAACACCATATATTTT.

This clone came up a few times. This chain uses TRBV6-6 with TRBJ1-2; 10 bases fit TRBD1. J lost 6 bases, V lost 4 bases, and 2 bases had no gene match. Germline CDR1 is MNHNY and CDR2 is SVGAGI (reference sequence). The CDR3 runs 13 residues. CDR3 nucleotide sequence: TGTGCCAGCAGTTCGGGACAGGGGAATGGCTACACCTTC. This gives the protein CASSSGQGNGYTF.

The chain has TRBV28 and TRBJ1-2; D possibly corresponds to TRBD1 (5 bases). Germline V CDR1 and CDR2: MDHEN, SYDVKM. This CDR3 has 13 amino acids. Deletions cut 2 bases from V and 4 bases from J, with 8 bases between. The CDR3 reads CASSLGGVYGYTF. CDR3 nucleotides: TGTGCCAGCAGTTTAGGAGGGGTCTATGGCTACACCTTC.

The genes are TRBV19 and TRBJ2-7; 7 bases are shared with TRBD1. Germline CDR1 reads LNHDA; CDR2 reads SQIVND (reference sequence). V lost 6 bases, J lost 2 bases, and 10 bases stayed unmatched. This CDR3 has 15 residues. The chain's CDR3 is CASSTVQGSPYEQYF. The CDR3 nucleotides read TGTGCCAGTAGCACAGTACAGGGGTCCCCCTACGAGCAGTACTTC.

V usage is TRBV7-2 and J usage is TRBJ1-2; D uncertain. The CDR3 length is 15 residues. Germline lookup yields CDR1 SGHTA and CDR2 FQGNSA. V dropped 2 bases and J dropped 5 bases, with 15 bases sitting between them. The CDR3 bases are TGTGCCAGCAGCTTAACGCCTACAGCAATTTATGGCTACACCTTC. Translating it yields CASSLTPTAIYGYTF.

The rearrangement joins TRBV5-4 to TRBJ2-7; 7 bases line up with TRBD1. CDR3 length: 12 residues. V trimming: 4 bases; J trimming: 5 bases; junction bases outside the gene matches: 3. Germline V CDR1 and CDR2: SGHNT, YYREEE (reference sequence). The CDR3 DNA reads TGTGCCAGCAGCACAACAGGGGACGAGCAGTACTTC. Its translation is CASSTTGDEQYF. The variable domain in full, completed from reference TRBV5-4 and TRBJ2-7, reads ETGVTQSPTHLIKTRGQQVTLRCSSQSGHNTVSWYQQALGQGPQFIFQYYREEENGRGNFPPRFSGLQFPNYSSELNVNALELDDSALYLCASSTTGDEQYFGPGTRLTVT.

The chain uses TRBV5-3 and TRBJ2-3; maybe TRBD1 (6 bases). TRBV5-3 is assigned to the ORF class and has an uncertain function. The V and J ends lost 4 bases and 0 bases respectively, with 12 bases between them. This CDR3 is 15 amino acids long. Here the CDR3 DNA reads TGTGCCAGAAGCCCCGGGACAACGAGCACAGATACGCAGTATTTT. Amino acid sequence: CARSPGTTSTDTQYF.

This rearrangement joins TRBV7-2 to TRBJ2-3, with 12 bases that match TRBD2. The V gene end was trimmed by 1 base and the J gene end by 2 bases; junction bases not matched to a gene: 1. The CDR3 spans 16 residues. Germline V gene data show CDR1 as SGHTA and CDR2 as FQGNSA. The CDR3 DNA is TGTGCCAGCAGCTTAGGACTAGCGGGGGACACAGATACGCAGTATTTT. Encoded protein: CASSLGLAGDTDTQYF.

DNA for the CDR3: TGTGCCAGCAGCGGACTCCTAGCGGGGGCTGGGGAGACCCAGTACTTC. It codes for CASSGLLAGAGETQYF. V is TRBV9 and J is TRBJ2-5, with 10 nucleotides matching TRBD2. The CDR3 is 16 residues long. Germline-derived CDR1 and CDR2 are SGDLS and YYNGEE. V was clipped by 3 bases and J by 5 bases; unmatched bases: 10.

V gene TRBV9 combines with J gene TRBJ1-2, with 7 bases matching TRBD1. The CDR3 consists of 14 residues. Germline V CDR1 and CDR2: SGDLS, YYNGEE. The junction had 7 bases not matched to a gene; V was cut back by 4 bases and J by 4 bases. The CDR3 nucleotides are TGTGCCAGCAGCCCCCGGACAGGCCTCTATGGCTACACCTTC. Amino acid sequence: CASSPRTGLYGYTF.

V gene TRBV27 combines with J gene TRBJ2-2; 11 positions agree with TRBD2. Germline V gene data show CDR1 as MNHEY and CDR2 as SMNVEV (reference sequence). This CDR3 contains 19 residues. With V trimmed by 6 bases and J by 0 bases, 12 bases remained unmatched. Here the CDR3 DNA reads TGTGCCAGCAGCTCCGGACTAGCGGGTTCGACTTCGAACACCGGGGAGCTGTTTTTT. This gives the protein CASSSGLAGSTSNTGELFF.

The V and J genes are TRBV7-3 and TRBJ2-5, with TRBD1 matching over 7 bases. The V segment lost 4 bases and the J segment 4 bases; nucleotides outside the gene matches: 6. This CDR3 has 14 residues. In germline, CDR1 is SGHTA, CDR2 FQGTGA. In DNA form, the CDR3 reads TGTGCCAGCAGCTACGGACAGGCGGGAGAGACCCAGTACTTC. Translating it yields CASSYGQAGETQYF.

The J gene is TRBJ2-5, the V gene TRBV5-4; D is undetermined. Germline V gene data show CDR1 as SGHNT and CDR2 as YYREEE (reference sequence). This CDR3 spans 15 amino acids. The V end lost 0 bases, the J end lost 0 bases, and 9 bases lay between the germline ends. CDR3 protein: CASSLAVGHQETQYF. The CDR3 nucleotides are TGTGCCAGCAGCTTGGCCGTTGGCCACCAAGAGACCCAGTACTTC.